A single sample gave rise to the 9 T cell receptor beta chains below, sequenced in a study of beta chain features in type 1 diabetes. Whole-study results and caveats: All four CD4+ subsets from Type 1 diabetes patients carried moderately but significantly shorter TCRB CDR3s.

Their recognized antigens are unknown. Expressed TCRB transcripts were sequenced because the entire RNA isolate underwent reverse transcription. Clones were sequenced by immunoSEQ multiplex PCR, and TCRdb holds only the in-frame ones, with some missing. The sample lists almost 350,000 clones, approximately 9.9% occurring once. What was sequenced was central memory CD4+ T cells from blood. All receptors derive from a man between 25 and 39 years old with type 1 diabetes.

This clone has more than one count but fewer than ten. The chain has TRBV5-1 and TRBJ2-5, with 10 bases aligning to TRBD1. This CDR3 spans 17 amino acids. V gave up 0 bases and J gave up 3 bases; unmatched junction bases: 8. Germline values: CDR1 SGHRS, CDR2 YFSETQ. The CDR3 here is CASSLAVRGQGKETQYF. CDR3 nucleotides: TGCGCCAGCAGCTTGGCCGTTCGGGGACAGGGGAAAGAGACCCAGTACTTC.

This clone was found a few times. The genes are TRBV23-1 and TRBJ1-4; no reliable D call. TRBV23-1 carries the ORF label, with uncertain function. Trimming shortened V by 0 bases and J by 3 bases, and 26 bases separated the two germline ends. CDR3 length equals 21 residues. For the CDR3, the DNA is TGCGCCAGCAGTCAATCGTATGCAGAGACCACTCGGATGATTTCTAATGAAAAACTGTTTTTT. The encoded protein is CASSQSYAETTRMISNEKLFF.

There are a few counts of this clone. The CDR3 spells CASRGTDATNEKLFF. The CDR3, as DNA: TGTGCCAGCAGGGGGACAGATGCAACTAATGAAAAACTGTTTTTT. The chain joins TRBV28 to TRBJ1-4; 7 bases are a match to TRBD1. CDR1 MDHEN and CDR2 SYDVKM come from the germline V gene. Trimming at V came to 6 bases and at J to 0 bases, leaving 4 bases not matched to a gene. CDR3 length: 15 residues.

The chain couples TRBV9 to TRBJ2-5, with D uncertain. V was shortened by 2 bases and J by 1 base, with 6 bases between the two germline ends. Germline CDR1 is SGDLS and CDR2 is YYNGEE. The CDR3 has 13 amino acids. The CDR3 DNA follows: TGTGCCAGCAGCGTTTCGGCCCAAGAGACCCAGTACTTC. This encodes CASSVSAQETQYF.

The genes are TRBV6-5 and TRBJ1-6; D unresolved. This CDR3 spans 13 amino acids. Trimming pared 7 bases from V and 7 bases from J, leaving 11 bases between. In germline, CDR1 is MNHEY, CDR2 SVGAGI. CDR3 sequence: CASMRVRNSPLHF. CDR3 nucleotides: TGTGCCAGCATGAGGGTGAGGAATTCACCCCTCCACTTT.

This chain joins TRBV6-4 and TRBJ2-5; either TRBD1 or TRBD2 may supply D (5 bases each). The CDR3 has 13 residues. V lost 5 bases and J 2 bases, leaving 9 bases between the germline ends. Germline loops: CDR1 MRHNA, CDR2 SNTAGT. The CDR3 DNA follows: TGTGCCAGCAGTAGGGACGGGCAAGAGACCCAGTACTTC. Translated: CASSRDGQETQYF.

The rearrangement joins TRBV6-5 to TRBJ2-3, with 7 nucleotides matching TRBD2. The germline V gene encodes CDR1 MNHEY and CDR2 SVGAGI. The CDR3 covers 15 residues. V lost 6 bases and J lost 3; bases outside the gene matches: 9. DNA for the CDR3: TGTGCCAGCAGCTCGACTAGCTTTGTAACAGATACGCAGTATTTT. This encodes CASSSTSFVTDTQYF.

Note on this clone: Other nucleotide sequences from this sample produce the same CDR3. The chain is built from TRBV7-2 and TRBJ1-2; 10 bases line up with TRBD1. Germline trimming cut 1 base from V and 5 bases from J; bases unmatched to any gene: 4. The germline V gene has CDR1 SGHTA and CDR2 FQGNSA. This CDR3 comprises 15 residues. CDR3 amino acids: CASSLGGQGTYGYTF. The CDR3 nucleotides read TGTGCCAGCAGCTTAGGGGGACAGGGGACGTATGGCTACACCTTC.

This clone occurred a few times. CDR3 DNA: TGTGCCAGCAGCCGGGACAGCGATGCGAACACCGGGGAGCTGTTTTTT. It codes for CASSRDSDANTGELFF. The chain combines TRBV7-2 with TRBJ2-2, with 7 bases matching TRBD1. Germline lookup yields CDR1 SGHTA and CDR2 FQGNSA. The CDR3 runs 16 residues. J lost 0 bases, V lost 5 bases, and 6 bases had no gene match. Complete variable domain (other parts from reference TRBV7-2 and TRBJ2-2): GAGVSQSPSNKVTEKGKDVELRCDPISGHTALYWYRQSLGQGLEFLIYFQGNSAPDKSGLPSDRFSAERTGGSVSTLTIQRTQQEDSAVYLCASSRDSDANTGELFFGEGSRLTVL.